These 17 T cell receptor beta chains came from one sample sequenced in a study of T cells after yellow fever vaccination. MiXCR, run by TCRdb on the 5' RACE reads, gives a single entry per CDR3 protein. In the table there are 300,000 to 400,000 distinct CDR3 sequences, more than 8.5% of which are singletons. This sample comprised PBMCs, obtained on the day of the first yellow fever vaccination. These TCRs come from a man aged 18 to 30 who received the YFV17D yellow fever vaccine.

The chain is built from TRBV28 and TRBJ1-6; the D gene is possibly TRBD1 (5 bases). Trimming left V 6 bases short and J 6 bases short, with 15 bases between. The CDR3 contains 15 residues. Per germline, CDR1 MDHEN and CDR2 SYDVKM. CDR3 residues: CASRPRGDTNSPLHF. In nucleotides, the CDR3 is TGTGCCAGCAGGCCTCGAGGGGATACTAATTCACCCCTCCACTTT. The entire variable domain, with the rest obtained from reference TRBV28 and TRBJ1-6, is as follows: DVKVTQSSRYLVKRTGEKVFLECVQDMDHENMFWYRQDPGLGLRLIYFSYDVKMKEKGDIPEGYSVSREKKERFSLILESASTNQTSMYLCASRPRGDTNSPLHFGNGTRLTVT.

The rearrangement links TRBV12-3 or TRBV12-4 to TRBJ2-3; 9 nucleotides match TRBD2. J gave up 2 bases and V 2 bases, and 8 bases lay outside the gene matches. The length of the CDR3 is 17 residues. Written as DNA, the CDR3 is TGTGCCAGCAGTTTACTCGTTGGGACTAGCCTCACAGATACGCAGTATTTT. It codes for CASSLLVGTSLTDTQYF.

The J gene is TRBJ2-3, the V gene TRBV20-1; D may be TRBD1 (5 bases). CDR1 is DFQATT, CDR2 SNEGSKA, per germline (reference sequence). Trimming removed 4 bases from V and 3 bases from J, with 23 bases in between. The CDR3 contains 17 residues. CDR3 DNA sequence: TGCAGTGCTAAGCAAATGGGGCACTCGCCTAGAACAGATACGCAGTATTTT. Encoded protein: CSAKQMGHSPRTDTQYF.

The CDR3 sequence: CASRRAGGRSDTQYF. The CDR3 DNA follows: TGTGCCAGCAGAAGAGCGGGGGGGCGGTCAGATACGCAGTATTTT. V gene TRBV2 combines with J gene TRBJ2-3; 10 bases fit TRBD2. The CDR3 runs 15 residues. V trimming: 6 bases; J trimming: 4 bases; junction bases outside the gene matches: 7. Germline CDR1 SNHLY, CDR2 FYNNEI.

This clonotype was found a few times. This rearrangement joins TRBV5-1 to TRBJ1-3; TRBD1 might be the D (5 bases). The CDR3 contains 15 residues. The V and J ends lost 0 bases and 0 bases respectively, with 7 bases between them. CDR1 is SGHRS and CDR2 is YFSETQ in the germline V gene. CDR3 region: CASSLARDSGNTIYF. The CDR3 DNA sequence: TGCGCCAGCAGCTTGGCCAGGGACTCTGGAAACACCATATATTTT.

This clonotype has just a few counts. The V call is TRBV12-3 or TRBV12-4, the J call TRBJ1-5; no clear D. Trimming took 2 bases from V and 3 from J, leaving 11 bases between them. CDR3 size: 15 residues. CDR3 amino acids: CASSLIGESNQPQHF. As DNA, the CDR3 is TGTGCCAGCAGTTTAATCGGCGAGTCCAATCAGCCCCAGCATTTT.

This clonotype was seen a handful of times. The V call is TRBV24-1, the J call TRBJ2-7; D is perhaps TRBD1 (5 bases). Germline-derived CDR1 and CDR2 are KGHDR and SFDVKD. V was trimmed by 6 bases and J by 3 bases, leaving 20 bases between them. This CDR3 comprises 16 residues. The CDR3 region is CATSISLRGGNYEQYF. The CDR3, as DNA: TGTGCCACCAGTATCAGCCTAAGGGGTGGGAACTACGAGCAGTACTTC.

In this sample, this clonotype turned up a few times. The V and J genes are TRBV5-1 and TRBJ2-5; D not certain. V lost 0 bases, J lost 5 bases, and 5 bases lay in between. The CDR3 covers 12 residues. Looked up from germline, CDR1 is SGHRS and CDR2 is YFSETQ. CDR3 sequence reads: CASSLEDETQYF. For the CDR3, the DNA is TGCGCCAGCAGCTTGGAAGACGAGACCCAGTACTTC.

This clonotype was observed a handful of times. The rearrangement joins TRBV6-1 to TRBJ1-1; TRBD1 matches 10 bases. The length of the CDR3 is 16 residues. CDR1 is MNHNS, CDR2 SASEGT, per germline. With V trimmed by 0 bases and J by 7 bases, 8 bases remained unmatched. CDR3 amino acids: CASSEASPGQGFEAFF. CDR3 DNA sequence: TGTGCCAGCAGTGAAGCTTCCCCGGGACAGGGGTTTGAAGCTTTCTTT.

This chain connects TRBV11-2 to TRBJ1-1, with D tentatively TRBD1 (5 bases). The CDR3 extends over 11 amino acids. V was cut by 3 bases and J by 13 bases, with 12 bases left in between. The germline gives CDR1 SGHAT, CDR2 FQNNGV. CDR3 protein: CASSLGGWVFF. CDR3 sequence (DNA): TGTGCCAGCAGCTTGGGGGGGTGGGTTTTCTTT.

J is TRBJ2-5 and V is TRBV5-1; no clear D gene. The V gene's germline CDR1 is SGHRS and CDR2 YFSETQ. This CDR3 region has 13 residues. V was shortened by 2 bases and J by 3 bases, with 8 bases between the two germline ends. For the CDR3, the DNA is TGCGCCAGCAGCTTCGGCAGTAAAGAGACCCAGTACTTC. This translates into CASSFGSKETQYF.

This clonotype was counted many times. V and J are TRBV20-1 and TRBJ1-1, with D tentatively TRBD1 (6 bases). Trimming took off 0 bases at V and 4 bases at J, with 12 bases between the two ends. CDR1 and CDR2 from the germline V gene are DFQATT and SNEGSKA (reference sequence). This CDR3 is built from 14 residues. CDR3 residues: CSARDPDRITEAFF. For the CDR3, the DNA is TGCAGTGCTAGAGATCCGGACAGAATCACTGAAGCTTTCTTT.

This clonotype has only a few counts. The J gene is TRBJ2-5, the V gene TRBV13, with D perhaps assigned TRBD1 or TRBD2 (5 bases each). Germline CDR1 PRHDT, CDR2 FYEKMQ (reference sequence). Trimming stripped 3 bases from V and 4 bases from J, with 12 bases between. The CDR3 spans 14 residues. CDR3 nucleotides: TGTGCCAGCAGCTTTGATAGGGACCTAGAGACCCAGTACTTC. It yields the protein CASSFDRDLETQYF.

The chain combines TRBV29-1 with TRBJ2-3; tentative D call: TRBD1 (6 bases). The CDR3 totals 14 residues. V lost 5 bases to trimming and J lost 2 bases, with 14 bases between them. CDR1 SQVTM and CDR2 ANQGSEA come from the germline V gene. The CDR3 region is CSVRPGVNTDTQYF. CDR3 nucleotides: TGCAGCGTTCGTCCAGGGGTAAACACAGATACGCAGTATTTT.

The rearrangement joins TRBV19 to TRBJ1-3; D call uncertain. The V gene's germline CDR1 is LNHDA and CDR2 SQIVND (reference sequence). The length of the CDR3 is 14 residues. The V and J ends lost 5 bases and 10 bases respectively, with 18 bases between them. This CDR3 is CASSSSGPRRTIYF. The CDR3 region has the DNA TGTGCCAGTAGTTCCTCCGGGCCACGTAGAACCATATATTTT.

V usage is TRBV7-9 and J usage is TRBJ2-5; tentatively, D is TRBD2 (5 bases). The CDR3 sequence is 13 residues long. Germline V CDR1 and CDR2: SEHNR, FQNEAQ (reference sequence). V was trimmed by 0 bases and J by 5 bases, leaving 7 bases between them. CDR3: CASSLAGSETQYF. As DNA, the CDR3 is TGTGCCAGCAGCTTAGCGGGGAGTGAGACCCAGTACTTC. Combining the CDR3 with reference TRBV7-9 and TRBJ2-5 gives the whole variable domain DTGVSQNPRHKITKRGQNVTFRCDPISEHNRLYWYRQTLGQGPEFLTYFQNEAQLEKSRLLSDRFSAERPKGSFSTLEIQRTEQGDSAMYLCASSLAGSETQYFGPGTRLLVL.

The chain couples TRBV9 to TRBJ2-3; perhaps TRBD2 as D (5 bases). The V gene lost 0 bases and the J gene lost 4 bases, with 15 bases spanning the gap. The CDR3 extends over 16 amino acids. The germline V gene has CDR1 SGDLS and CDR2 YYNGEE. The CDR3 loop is CASSVAPRSGSDTQYF. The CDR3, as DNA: TGTGCCAGCAGCGTAGCTCCCCGATCGGGGTCAGATACGCAGTATTTT.